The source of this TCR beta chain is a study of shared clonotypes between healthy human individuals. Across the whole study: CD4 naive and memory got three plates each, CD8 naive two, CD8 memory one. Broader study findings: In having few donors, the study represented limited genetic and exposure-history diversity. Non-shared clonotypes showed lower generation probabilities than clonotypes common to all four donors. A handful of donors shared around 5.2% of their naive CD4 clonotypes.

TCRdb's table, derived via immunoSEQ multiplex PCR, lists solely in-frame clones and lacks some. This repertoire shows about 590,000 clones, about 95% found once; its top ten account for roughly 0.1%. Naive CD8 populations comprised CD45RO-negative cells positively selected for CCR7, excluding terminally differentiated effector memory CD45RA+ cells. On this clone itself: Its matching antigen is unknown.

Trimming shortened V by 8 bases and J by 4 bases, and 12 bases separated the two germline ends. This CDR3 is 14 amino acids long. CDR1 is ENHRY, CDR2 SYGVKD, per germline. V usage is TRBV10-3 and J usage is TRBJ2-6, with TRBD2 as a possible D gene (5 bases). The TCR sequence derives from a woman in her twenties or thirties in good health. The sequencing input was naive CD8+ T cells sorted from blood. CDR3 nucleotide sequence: TGTGCCATCTTGGAACCGGGAGGGGCCAACGTCCTGACTTTC. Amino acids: CAILEPGGANVLTF.